Following are 30 T cell receptor beta chains from one sample sequenced in a study of blood T cell repertoires in COVID-19. Repertoires were generated with immunoSEQ multiplex PCR, while TCRdb's copy carries only in-frame clones and drops some. The table records around 130,000 clones, around nine tenths of them present only once. Sequenced: peripheral blood. All receptors come from a man in his fifties with active COVID-19.

V usage is TRBV7-6 and J usage is TRBJ2-5; 8 bases line up with TRBD1. Per germline, CDR1 SGHVS and CDR2 FNYEAQ. The CDR3 contains 15 residues. V was pared by 4 bases and J by 5 bases, with 9 bases of the junction left unmatched. The CDR3 nucleotides read TGTGCCAGCAGCTCCAATACAGGGGGGTCGGAGACCCAGTACTTC. This gives the protein CASSSNTGGSETQYF.

The chain uses TRBV7-2 and TRBJ1-3; 8 bases align to TRBD1. The trim removed 1 base at V and 4 bases at J, leaving 3 bases unmatched. The CDR3 has 15 residues. Germline CDR1 is SGHTA and CDR2 is FQGNSA. This chain's CDR3 is CASSLDRTGGNTIYF. CDR3 bases: TGTGCCAGCAGCTTAGATCGGACAGGGGGAAACACCATATATTTT. The full variable domain, with the rest looked up from reference TRBV7-2 and TRBJ1-3, is GAGVSQSPSNKVTEKGKDVELRCDPISGHTALYWYRQSLGQGLEFLIYFQGNSAPDKSGLPSDRFSAERTGGSVSTLTIQRTQQEDSAVYLCASSLDRTGGNTIYFGEGSWLTVV.

V gene TRBV18 combines with J gene TRBJ1-3; tentative D call: TRBD1 (5 bases). V dropped 6 bases and J dropped 1 base, with 7 bases sitting between them. The CDR3 sequence is 13 residues long. Germline CDR1 and CDR2: KGHSH and LQKENI. The CDR3, as DNA: TGTGCCAGCTCGAACAGGTCTGGAAACACCATATATTTT. Its protein product is CASSNRSGNTIYF.

This clone was detected only once. The rearrangement uses TRBV12-3 or TRBV12-4 and TRBJ2-7, with 9 bases aligning to TRBD1. The CDR3 runs 13 residues. With 7 bases clipped from V and 6 bases from J, the junction kept 7 bases outside the gene matches. CDR3 loop: CASNRDRVSEQYF. The CDR3 DNA reads TGTGCCAGCAATCGGGACAGGGTGAGCGAGCAGTACTTC.

CDR3 DNA: TGTGCCAGCAGCTTGGCCGCGCGGGGGGCTGGGGCCAACGTCCTGACTTTC. This sequence encodes CASSLAARGAGANVLTF. The J gene is TRBJ2-6, the V gene TRBV11-2, with TRBD2 matching 8 bases. Germline CDR1 and CDR2: SGHAT and FQNNGV. V was clipped by 3 bases and J by 2 bases; unmatched bases: 6. This CDR3 has 17 amino acids.

The chain couples TRBV7-3 to TRBJ2-1; TRBD1 matches at 8 bases. This CDR3 has 14 amino acids. Trimming took 5 bases from V and 8 from J; bases not matched to a gene: 8. CDR1 is SGHTA, CDR2 FQGTGA, per germline. The CDR3 sequence is CASSDGQGFDEQFF. DNA of the CDR3: TGTGCCAGCAGCGATGGACAGGGTTTTGATGAGCAGTTCTTC. The complete variable domain, with remaining parts taken from reference TRBV7-3 and TRBJ2-1, reads GAGVSQTPSNKVTEKGKYVELRCDPISGHTALYWYRQSLGQGPEFLIYFQGTGAADDSGLPNDRFFAVRPEGSVSTLKIQRTERGDSAVYLCASSDGQGFDEQFFGPGTRLTVL.

V gene TRBV5-8 combines with J gene TRBJ2-1, with 9 bases aligning to TRBD2. The germline CDR1 and CDR2 sequences are SGHTS and YDEGEE. The CDR3 totals 18 residues. V was pared by 4 bases and J by 8 bases, with 19 bases of the junction left unmatched. CDR3 in DNA: TGTGCCAGCAGCCCAAGCGGGAGGCCCACCCGGCTATCAGATGAGCAGTTCTTC. Its translation is CASSPSGRPTRLSDEQFF.

The V gene is TRBV19, the J gene TRBJ1-2; a weak D match, TRBD1 (5 bases). Germline V CDR1 and CDR2: LNHDA, SQIVND (reference sequence). V lost 6 bases to trimming and J lost 8 bases, with 19 bases between them. The CDR3 has 14 amino acids. The chain's CDR3 is CASSGGGLRGGYTF. DNA of the CDR3: TGTGCCAGTAGCGGGGGAGGCCTGAGAGGGGGCTACACCTTC.

The rearrangement uses TRBV3-1 (or the pseudogene TRBV3-2) and TRBJ1-2, with TRBD1 matching over 7 bases. The CDR3 is 15 amino acids. The germline gives CDR1 LGHDT, CDR2 YNNKEL (reference sequence). Unmatched junction bases numbered 13, after V lost 4 bases and J lost 8 bases. CDR3 residues: CASSRYRGAAGGYTF. The CDR3 bases are TGTGCCAGCAGCCGCTACAGGGGTGCCGCCGGGGGCTACACCTTC.

On this clone itself: The same CDR3 also results from other DNA sequences found in this sample. This sequence joins TRBV29-1 and TRBJ1-5; 7 nucleotides match TRBD1. Germline CDR1 SQVTM, CDR2 ANQGSEA. The V gene end was trimmed by 5 bases and the J gene end by 5 bases; junction bases not matched to a gene: 3. The CDR3 totals 12 residues. CDR3 amino acids: CSVRQGDQPQHF. CDR3 bases: TGCAGCGTTAGACAGGGAGATCAGCCCCAGCATTTT. The variable domain in full, completed from reference TRBV29-1 and TRBJ1-5, reads SAVISQKPSRDICQRGTSLTIQCQVDSQVTMMFWYRQQPGQSLTLIATANQGSEATYESGFVIDKFPISRPNLTFSTLTVSNMSPEDSSIYLCSVRQGDQPQHFGDGTRLSIL.

J is TRBJ2-1 and V is TRBV25-1; no clear D. The CDR3 is made up of 16 amino acids. Trimming took off 2 bases at V and 3 bases at J, with 14 bases between the two ends. The germline V gene has CDR1 MGHDK and CDR2 SYGVNS. The CDR3 protein is CASSEEAAARYNEQFF. The CDR3 nucleotides read TGTGCCAGCAGTGAAGAGGCGGCTGCCCGCTACAATGAGCAGTTCTTC. The full variable domain, with the rest looked up from reference TRBV25-1 and TRBJ2-1, is EADIYQTPRYLVIGTGKKITLECSQTMGHDKMYWYQQDPGMELHLIHYSYGVNSTEKGDLSSESTVSRIRTEHFPLTLESARPSHTSQYLCASSEEAAARYNEQFFGPGTRLTVL.

This clone was picked up one time. J is TRBJ2-1 and V is TRBV3-1 (or the pseudogene TRBV3-2); TRBD2 aligns across 8 bases. The CDR3 loop spans 13 amino acids. The germline V gene encodes CDR1 LGHDT and CDR2 YNNKEL (reference sequence). The CDR3 protein is CATGGPNRNEQFF. Here the CDR3 DNA reads TGTGCTACGGGGGGGCCTAATCGGAATGAGCAGTTCTTC.

This clone was recorded once. This chain connects TRBV6-6 to TRBJ2-2; a weak D match, TRBD1 (6 bases). The CDR3 contains 15 residues. Trimming cost V 6 bases and J 8 bases, with 19 bases left between them. The germline gives CDR1 MNHNY, CDR2 SVGAGI (reference sequence). In nucleotides, the CDR3 is TGTGCCAGCAGCCAAGTGGGACACCCTCGGGGGGAGCTGTTTTTT. Encoded protein: CASSQVGHPRGELFF.

The genes are TRBV18 and TRBJ1-3, with TRBD1 identical over 9 bases. The CDR3 totals 18 residues. Germline CDR1 and CDR2: KGHSH and LQKENI. Germline trimming cut 3 bases from V and 0 bases from J; bases unmatched to any gene: 9. The CDR3 DNA reads as TGTGCCAGCTCACCGCGACAGGGGGGACTTAGCTCTGGAAACACCATATATTTT. The encoded protein is CASSPRQGGLSSGNTIYF.

The chain is built from TRBV3-1 (or the pseudogene TRBV3-2) and TRBJ2-1; 11 bases fit TRBD2. The V gene's germline CDR1 is LGHDT and CDR2 YNNKEL (reference sequence). The CDR3 contains 18 residues. Trimming cost V 1 base and J 0 bases; bases outside gene matches: 5. Here the CDR3 DNA reads TGTGCCAGCAGCCAAGCTCAAGGACTAGCGGGCTCCTACAATGAGCAGTTCTTC. This translates into CASSQAQGLAGSYNEQFF.

V gene TRBV6-5 combines with J gene TRBJ2-1, with 11 bases fitting TRBD2. The CDR3 is 14 residues long. The V gene's germline CDR1 is MNHEY and CDR2 SVGAGI. J lost 7 bases, V lost 6 bases, and 5 bases had no gene match. The CDR3 sequence is CASRVAGGPNEQFF. The CDR3 DNA follows: TGTGCCAGCAGGGTAGCGGGGGGGCCGAATGAGCAGTTCTTC.

This clone was recorded a few times. V is TRBV7-9 and J is TRBJ2-1; D gene uncertain. The CDR3 has 13 amino acids. V lost 5 bases to trimming and J lost 6 bases, with 11 bases between them. The germline V gene has CDR1 SEHNR and CDR2 FQNEAQ (reference sequence). CDR3 bases: TGTGCCAGCAGCATTGGGCCAAGCAATGAGCAGTTCTTC. Protein product: CASSIGPSNEQFF.

The V gene is TRBV12-3 or TRBV12-4, the J gene TRBJ2-1; D ambiguous. Trimming took off 5 bases at V and 7 bases at J, with 12 bases between the two ends. This CDR3 region has 13 residues. This chain's CDR3 is CASSPVSPNEQFF. The CDR3 DNA reads TGTGCCAGCAGTCCCGTTTCCCCTAATGAGCAGTTCTTC.

This chain links TRBV3-1 (or the pseudogene TRBV3-2) with TRBJ2-3; D is perhaps TRBD2 (6 bases). The germline CDR1 and CDR2 sequences are LGHDT and YNNKEL (reference sequence). The CDR3 contains 17 residues. Trimming left V 1 base short and J 8 bases short, with 22 bases between. The CDR3 DNA sequence: TGTGCCAGCAGCCAAGTTGTATCAGGGACTTACGGGGCTACGCAGTATTTT. Residues: CASSQVVSGTYGATQYF.

V is TRBV28 and J is TRBJ1-1, with TRBD1 identical over 7 bases. The germline V gene encodes CDR1 MDHEN and CDR2 SYDVKM. The ends lost 6 bases at V and 4 bases at J; junction bases unmatched: 5. The CDR3 has 13 residues. This CDR3 reads CASRLQGGTEAFF. The CDR3 bases are TGTGCCAGCAGACTTCAGGGGGGCACTGAAGCTTTCTTT.

The gene calls are TRBV28 and TRBJ2-4; D is perhaps TRBD1 (6 bases). Germline V lookup: CDR1 MDHEN, CDR2 SYDVKM. The CDR3 runs to 12 residues. The V end lost 7 bases, the J end lost 14 bases, and 18 bases lay between the germline ends. In DNA form, the CDR3 reads TGTGCCAGCAAGGCCAGGGGCAGAAAGAAGTACTTC. Its protein product is CASKARGRKKYF.

The chain couples TRBV18 to TRBJ1-1, with 7 nucleotides matching TRBD1. V shed 6 bases and J 3 bases; nucleotides not matched to a gene: 4. Germline V gene lookup returns CDR1 KGHSH and CDR2 LQKENI. This CDR3 comprises 13 residues. The CDR3 reads CASSIDRDTEAFF. CDR3 in DNA: TGTGCCAGCTCTATAGACAGGGACACTGAAGCTTTCTTT.

This chain links TRBV5-1 with TRBJ2-2, with a weak D call TRBD1 (5 bases). V dropped 1 base and J dropped 6 bases, with 10 bases sitting between them. Germline loops: CDR1 SGHRS, CDR2 YFSETQ. The CDR3 is 14 amino acids. The CDR3 DNA is TGCGCCAGCAGCTTGATGTCAGGGCCCGGGGAGCTGTTTTTT. Translating it yields CASSLMSGPGELFF.

The J gene is TRBJ2-1, the V gene TRBV4-1, with TRBD1 identical over 11 bases. The CDR3 totals 14 residues. CDR1 and CDR2 (germline): MGHRA, YSYEKL. After removal of 1 base from V and 7 bases from J, the junction contained 0 bases not matched to a gene. The CDR3 reads CASSQGDRGNEQFF. Here the CDR3 DNA reads TGCGCCAGCAGCCAAGGGGACAGGGGGAATGAGCAGTTCTTC.

Concerning this clone itself: The sample contains more than one DNA sequence encoding this CDR3. The chain uses TRBV12-3 or TRBV12-4 and TRBJ1-1; D is undetermined. V lost 2 bases and J 1 base, leaving 5 bases between the germline ends. The CDR3 is made up of 13 amino acids. Written as DNA, the CDR3 is TGTGCCAGCAGTTTATCAGGGAACACTGAAGCTTTCTTT. Its protein is CASSLSGNTEAFF.

The J gene is TRBJ2-3, the V gene TRBV6-1; 7 bases fit TRBD1. V gave up 3 bases and J gave up 2 bases; unmatched junction bases: 5. Germline values: CDR1 MNHNS, CDR2 SASEGT. This CDR3 contains 15 residues. The CDR3 nucleotides read TGTGCCAGCAGTGAGCCGGGACAGAACACAGATACGCAGTATTTT. Its translation: CASSEPGQNTDTQYF.

Turning to this clone: At one end the junction does not follow the germline gene, possibly because of a read error. The CDR3 DNA reads TGCGCCAGCAGTCAGTCCAGGAACTATGGCTACACCTTC. It codes for CASSQSRNYGYTF. J is TRBJ1-2 and V is TRBV10-1; D unclear. CDR1 is WNHNN, CDR2 SYGVQD, per germline (reference sequence). The CDR3 is 13 amino acids.

This clone was recorded once. This chain joins TRBV9 and TRBJ2-3; D ambiguous. The CDR3 runs 16 residues. Germline values: CDR1 SGDLS, CDR2 YYNGEE. Trimming pared 0 bases from V and 1 base from J, leaving 12 bases between. The CDR3 is CASSVVAGLGTDTQYF. CDR3 nucleotide sequence: TGTGCCAGCAGCGTAGTGGCTGGTCTTGGCACAGATACGCAGTATTTT.

The chain has TRBV5-6 and TRBJ1-4; TRBD1 might be the D (5 bases). Deletions cut 3 bases from V and 11 bases from J, with 14 bases between. This CDR3 is built from 13 residues. In germline, CDR1 is SGHDT, CDR2 YYEEEE. DNA for the CDR3: TGTGCCAGCAGCTGGGACCGGGAGGATAAACTGTTTTTT. It encodes CASSWDREDKLFF.

This chain joins TRBV5-1 and TRBJ1-3, with D unclear. The CDR3 totals 17 residues. The V end lost 0 bases, the J end lost 0 bases, and 13 bases lay between the germline ends. CDR1 SGHRS and CDR2 YFSETQ come from the germline V gene. This chain's CDR3 is CASSLVGGEDSGNTIYF. CDR3 bases: TGCGCCAGCAGCTTGGTGGGTGGAGAGGACTCTGGAAACACCATATATTTT.